This entry describes one TCR beta chain. The sample is drawn from a study of cytomegalovirus exposure and HLA in healthy donors. J gave up 2 bases and V 5 bases, and 10 bases lay outside the gene matches. This CDR3 has 17 residues. The germline V gene encodes CDR1 SGHAT and CDR2 FQNNGV. In the PCR, 60 Vbeta and 13 Jbeta primers were used. Some clones are missing from TCRdb's copy, which holds only in-frame ones; the method was immunoSEQ multiplex PCR. The sample lists 200,000 to 250,000 clones, more than 70% occurring once. The sequenced sample consisted of PBMCs. The chain joins TRBV11-2 to TRBJ2-7, with TRBD2 matching over 12 bases. This TCR was recovered from a human donor in good health. The CDR3 protein is CASSPGGTSGRTYEQYF. CDR3 in DNA: TGTGCCAGCAGCCCGGGCGGGACTAGCGGGCGAACCTACGAGCAGTACTTC.